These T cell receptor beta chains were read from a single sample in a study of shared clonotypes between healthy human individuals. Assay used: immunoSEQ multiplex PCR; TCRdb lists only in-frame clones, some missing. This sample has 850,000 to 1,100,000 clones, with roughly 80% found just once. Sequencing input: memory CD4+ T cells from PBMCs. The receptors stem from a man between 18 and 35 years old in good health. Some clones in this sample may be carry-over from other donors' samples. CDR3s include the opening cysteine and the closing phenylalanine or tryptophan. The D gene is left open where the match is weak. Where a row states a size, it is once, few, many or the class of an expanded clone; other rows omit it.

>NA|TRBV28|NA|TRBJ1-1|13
TGTGCCAGCAGCCTTCCGGCTGGCACTGAAGCTTTCTTT
CASSLPAGTEAFF
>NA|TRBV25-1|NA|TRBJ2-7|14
TGTGCCAGCAGTGATCCGGGGGTGTCTTGGGAGCAGTACTTC
CASSDPGVSWEQYF
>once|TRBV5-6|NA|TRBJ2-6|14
TGTGCCAGCAGCTTGGGTCCTGGGGCCAACGTCCTGACTTTC
CASSLGPGANVLTF
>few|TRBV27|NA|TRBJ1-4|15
TGTGCCAGCAGTCTACTTGGGACGGAGAATGAAAAACTGTTTTTT
CASSLLGTENEKLFF
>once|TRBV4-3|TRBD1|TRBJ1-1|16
TGCGCCAGCAGGCCTAAAAGTACAGGGGCGGGAACTGAAGCTTTCTTT
CASRPKSTGAGTEAFF
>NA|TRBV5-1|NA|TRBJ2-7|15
TGCGCCAGCAGCTTGGAGCTAGGGGGGGCCGGCGAGCAGTACTTC
CASSLELGGAGEQYF
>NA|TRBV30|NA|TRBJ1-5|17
TGTGCCTGGAGTGTACGGGGGACCCCCCCAGGGAGGCAGCCCCAGCATTTT
CAWSVRGTPPGRQPQHF
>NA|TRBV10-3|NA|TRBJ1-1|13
TGTGCCATCAGTAGGCTGGTCGACACTGAAGCTTTCTTT
CAISRLVDTEAFF
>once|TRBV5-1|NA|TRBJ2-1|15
TGCGCCAGCAGCCAGGGGTTCACTAGCTACAATGAGCAGTTCTTC
CASSQGFTSYNEQFF
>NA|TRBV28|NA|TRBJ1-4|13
TGTGCCAGCAGTCTGATTAGTGGTGAAAAACTGTTTTTT
CASSLISGEKLFF
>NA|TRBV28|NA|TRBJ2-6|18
TGTGCCAGCAGTCCTCCCCCCCGGCCCACCTCTGGGGCCAACGTCCTGACTTTC
CASSPPPRPTSGANVLTF
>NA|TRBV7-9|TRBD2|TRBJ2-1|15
TGTGCCAGCAGAACTGCTAGCGGGAGGGGCAATGAGCAGTTCTTC
CASRTASGRGNEQFF
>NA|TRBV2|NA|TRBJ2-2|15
TGTGCCAGCAGTGAAACAGGGCAGAACACCGGGGAGCTGTTTTTT
CASSETGQNTGELFF
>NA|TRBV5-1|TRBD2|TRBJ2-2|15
TGCGCCAGCAGGGAGACTAGCGGGAGTGCCGGGGAGCTGTTTTTT
CASRETSGSAGELFF
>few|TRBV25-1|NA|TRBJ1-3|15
TGTGCAAGCTCCCCGGGGGGGGTGCCTGGAAACACCATATATTTT
CASSPGGVPGNTIYF
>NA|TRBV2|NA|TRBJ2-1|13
TGTGCCAGCACCGCGGACAATTACAATGAGCAGTTCTTC
CASTADNYNEQFF
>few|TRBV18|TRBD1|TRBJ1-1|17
TGTGCCAGCTCACCACCGGGACAGGGTACGTCGAACACTGAAGCTTTCTTT
CASSPPGQGTSNTEAFF
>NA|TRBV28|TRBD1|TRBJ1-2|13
TGTGCCAGCAGTAGGGGACAGCTCTATGGCTACACCTTC
CASSRGQLYGYTF
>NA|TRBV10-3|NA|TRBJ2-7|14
TGTGCCATCAAATCCGAGACGCCGAGACAGCAGCAGTACTTC
CAIKSETPRQQQYF
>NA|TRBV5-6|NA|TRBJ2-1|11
TGTGCCAGCACAAACAGGTATGAGCAGTTCTTC
CASTNRYEQFF
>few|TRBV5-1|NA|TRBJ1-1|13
TGCGCCAGCAGCTTGACGCCGAACACTGAAGCTTTCTTT
CASSLTPNTEAFF
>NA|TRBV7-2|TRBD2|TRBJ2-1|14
TGTGCCAGCAGCTCCCGACTAGCGTACAATGAGCAGTTCTTC
CASSSRLAYNEQFF
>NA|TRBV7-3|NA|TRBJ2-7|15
TGTGCCAGCAGCCCCCGGGACGGTGGCTCCTACGAGCAGTACTTC
CASSPRDGGSYEQYF
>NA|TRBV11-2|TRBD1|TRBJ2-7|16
TGTGCCAGCAGTTCCCCCATGGGACAGGGGTCCTACGAGCAGTACTTC
CASSSPMGQGSYEQYF
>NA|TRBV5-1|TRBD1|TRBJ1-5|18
TGCGCCAGCAACTCGACGGAACAGACAGGGCATAGCAATCAGCCCCAGCATTTT
CASNSTEQTGHSNQPQHF
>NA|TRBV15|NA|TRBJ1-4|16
TGTGCCACCAGCAGAGGACCACCTACAGGGAGTGAAAAACTGTTTTTT
CATSRGPPTGSEKLFF
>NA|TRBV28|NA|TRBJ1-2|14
TGTGCCAGCAGTCCATACTTGGGCAGAGGGGGCTACACCTTC
CASSPYLGRGGYTF